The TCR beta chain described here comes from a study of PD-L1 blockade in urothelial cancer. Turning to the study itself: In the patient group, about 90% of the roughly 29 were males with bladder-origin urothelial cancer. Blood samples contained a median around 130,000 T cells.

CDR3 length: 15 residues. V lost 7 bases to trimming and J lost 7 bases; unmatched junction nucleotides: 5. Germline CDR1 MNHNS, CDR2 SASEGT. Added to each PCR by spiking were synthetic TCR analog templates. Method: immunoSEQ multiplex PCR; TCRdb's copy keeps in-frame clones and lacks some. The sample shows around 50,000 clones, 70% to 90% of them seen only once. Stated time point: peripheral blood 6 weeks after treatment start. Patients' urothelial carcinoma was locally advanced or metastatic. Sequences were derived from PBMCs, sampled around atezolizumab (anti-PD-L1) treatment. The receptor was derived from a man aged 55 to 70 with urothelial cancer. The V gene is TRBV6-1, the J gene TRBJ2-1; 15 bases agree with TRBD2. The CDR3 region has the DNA TGTGCCAGCACCCCGGGACTAGCGGGAGGAAATGAGCAGTTCTTC. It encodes CASTPGLAGGNEQFF.